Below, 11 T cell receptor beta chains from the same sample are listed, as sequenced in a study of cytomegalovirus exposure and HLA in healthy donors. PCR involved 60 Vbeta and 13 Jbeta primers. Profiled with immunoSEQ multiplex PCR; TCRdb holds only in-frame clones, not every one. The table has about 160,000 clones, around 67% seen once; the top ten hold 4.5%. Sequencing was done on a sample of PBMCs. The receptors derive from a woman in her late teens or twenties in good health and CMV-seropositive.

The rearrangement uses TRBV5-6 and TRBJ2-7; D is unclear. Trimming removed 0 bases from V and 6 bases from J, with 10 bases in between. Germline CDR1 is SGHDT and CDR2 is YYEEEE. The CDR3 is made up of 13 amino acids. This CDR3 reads CASSLVTPAEQYF. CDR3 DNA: TGTGCCAGCAGCTTGGTTACACCTGCCGAGCAGTACTTC.

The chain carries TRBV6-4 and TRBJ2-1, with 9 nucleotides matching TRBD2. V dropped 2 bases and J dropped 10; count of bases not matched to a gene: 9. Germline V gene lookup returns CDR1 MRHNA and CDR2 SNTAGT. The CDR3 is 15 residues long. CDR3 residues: CASSDVAGGRSEQFF. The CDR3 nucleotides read TGTGCCAGCAGTGACGTTGCGGGAGGGCGAAGCGAGCAGTTCTTC.

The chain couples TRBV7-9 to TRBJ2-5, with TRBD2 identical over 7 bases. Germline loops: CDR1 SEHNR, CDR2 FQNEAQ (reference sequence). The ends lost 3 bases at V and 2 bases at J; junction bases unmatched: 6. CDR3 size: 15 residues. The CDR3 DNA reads TGTGCCAGCAGCTTCGGGGGGATAAAACAAGAGACCCAGTACTTC. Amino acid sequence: CASSFGGIKQETQYF.

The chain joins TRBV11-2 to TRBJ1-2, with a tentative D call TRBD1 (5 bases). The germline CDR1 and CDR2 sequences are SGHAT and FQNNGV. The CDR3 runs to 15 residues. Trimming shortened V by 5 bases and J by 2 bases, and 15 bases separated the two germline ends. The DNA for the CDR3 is TGTGCCAGCAGCCCGGCCGGGACTCAGAACTATGGCTACACCTTC. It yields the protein CASSPAGTQNYGYTF. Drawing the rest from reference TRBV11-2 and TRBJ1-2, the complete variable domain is EAGVAQSPRYKIIEKRQSVAFWCNPISGHATLYWYQQILGQGPKLLIQFQNNGVVDDSQLPKDRFSAERLKGVDSTLKIQPAKLEDSAVYLCASSPAGTQNYGYTFGSGTRLTVV.

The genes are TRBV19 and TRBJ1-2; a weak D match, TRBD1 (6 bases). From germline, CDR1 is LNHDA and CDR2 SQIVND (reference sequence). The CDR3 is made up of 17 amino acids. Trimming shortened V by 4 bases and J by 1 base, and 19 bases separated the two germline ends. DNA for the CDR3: TGTGCCAGTAGTAGGGTTGACAGGCCGGGAAATAACTATGGCTACACCTTC. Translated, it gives CASSRVDRPGNNYGYTF.

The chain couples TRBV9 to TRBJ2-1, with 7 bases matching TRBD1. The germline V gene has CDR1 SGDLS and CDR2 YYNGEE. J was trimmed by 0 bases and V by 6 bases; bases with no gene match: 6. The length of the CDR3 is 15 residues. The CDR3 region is CASTEQGNSYNEQFF. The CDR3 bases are TGTGCCAGCACCGAACAGGGGAACTCCTACAATGAGCAGTTCTTC.

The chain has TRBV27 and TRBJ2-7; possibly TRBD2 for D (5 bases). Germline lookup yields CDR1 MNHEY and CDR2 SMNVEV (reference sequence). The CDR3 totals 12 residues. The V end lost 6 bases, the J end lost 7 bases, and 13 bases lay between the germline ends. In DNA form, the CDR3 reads TGTGCCAGCAGCGCCCGAGGGTTAGAGCAGTACTTC. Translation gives CASSARGLEQYF.

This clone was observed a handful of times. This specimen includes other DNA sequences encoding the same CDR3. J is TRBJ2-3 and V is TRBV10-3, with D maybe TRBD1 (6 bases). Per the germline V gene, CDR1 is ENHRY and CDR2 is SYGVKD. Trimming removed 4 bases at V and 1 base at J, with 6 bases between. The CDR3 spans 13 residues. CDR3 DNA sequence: TGTGCCATCAGTGGACAGGGCACAGATACGCAGTATTTT. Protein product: CAISGQGTDTQYF.

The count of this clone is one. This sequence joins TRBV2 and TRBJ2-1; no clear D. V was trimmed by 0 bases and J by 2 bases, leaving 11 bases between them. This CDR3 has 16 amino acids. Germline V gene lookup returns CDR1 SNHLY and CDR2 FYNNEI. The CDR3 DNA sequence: TGTGCCAGCAGTGAAGCGCCGCGGCTTACCTACAATGAGCAGTTCTTC. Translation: CASSEAPRLTYNEQFF.

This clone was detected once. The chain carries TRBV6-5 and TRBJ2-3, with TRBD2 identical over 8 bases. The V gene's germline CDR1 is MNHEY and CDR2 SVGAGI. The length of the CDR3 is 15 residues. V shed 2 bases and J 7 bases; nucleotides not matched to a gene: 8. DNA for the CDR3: TGTGCCAGCAGTTACGTGCTAGCGGGTACAAATACGCAGTATTTT. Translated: CASSYVLAGTNTQYF.

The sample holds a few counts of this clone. This CDR3 is CASSLVPSGGANEQYF. The CDR3 nucleotides are TGTGCCAGCAGCTTGGTCCCATCAGGGGGCGCGAACGAGCAGTACTTC. V is TRBV5-5 and J is TRBJ2-5; TRBD1 aligns across 8 bases. The last part of the DNA fits TRBJ2-7 better; the J call may be wrong. The CDR3 covers 16 residues. From germline, CDR1 is SGHKS and CDR2 YYEKEE (reference sequence).